The 23 T cell receptor beta chains in this list originate from one sample, sequenced in a study of blood T cell repertoires in COVID-19. Here immunoSEQ multiplex PCR was the method, and the copy in TCRdb shows in-frame clones only, minus some. The table has 100,000 to 150,000 clones, about 89% seen once. Specimen: peripheral blood. The origin of the receptors is a woman aged 70 to 79 with COVID-19, enrolled during active disease.

The V gene is TRBV7-2, the J gene TRBJ2-5; D is uncertain. The germline V gene has CDR1 SGHTA and CDR2 FQGNSA. Trimming removed 3 bases at V and 5 bases at J, with 4 bases between. This CDR3 region has 11 residues. The CDR3 DNA reads TGTGCCAGCAGCTTCTTGGAGACCCAGTACTTC. Amino acids: CASSFLETQYF.

The V and J genes are TRBV5-6 and TRBJ1-2; 10 bases match TRBD1. This CDR3 comprises 17 residues. CDR1 is SGHDT, CDR2 YYEEEE, per germline. V gave up 4 bases and J gave up 6 bases; unmatched junction bases: 15. CDR3 sequence: CASSIPSLVGTGDGYTF. The CDR3 region has the DNA TGTGCCAGCAGCATACCCAGCTTGGTCGGGACAGGGGATGGCTACACCTTC.

The chain has TRBV18 and TRBJ2-3; perhaps TRBD2 as D (5 bases). CDR3 length: 14 residues. Trimming took off 3 bases at V and 2 bases at J, with 9 bases between the two ends. Germline loops: CDR1 KGHSH, CDR2 LQKENI. The CDR3 region has the DNA TGTGCCAGCTCACCGGACTCCCCCACAGATACGCAGTATTTT. It codes for CASSPDSPTDTQYF. The full variable domain, completed using reference TRBV18 and TRBJ2-3, is NAGVMQNPRHLVRRRGQEARLRCSPMKGHSHVYWYRQLPEEGLKFMVYLQKENIIDESGMPKERFSAEFPKEGPSILRIQQVVRGDSAAYFCASSPDSPTDTQYFGPGTRLTVL.

The V gene is TRBV11-1, the J gene TRBJ2-5; 14 bases map to TRBD2. CDR1 and CDR2 from the germline V gene are SGHAT and FQDESV (reference sequence). CDR3 size: 16 residues. After removal of 6 bases from V and 6 bases from J, the junction contained 9 bases not matched to a gene. The CDR3 DNA sequence: TGTGCCAGCAGTTCAAGACTAGCGGGGGGGCCGAAGACCCAGTACTTC. Translating it yields CASSSRLAGGPKTQYF.

The chain is built from TRBV6-6 and TRBJ1-2; 7 bases are a match to TRBD1. The V gene end was trimmed by 5 bases and the J gene end by 2 bases; junction bases not matched to a gene: 2. Germline CDR1 is MNHNY and CDR2 is SVGAGI (reference sequence). This CDR3 is 13 amino acids long. CDR3 DNA sequence: TGTGCCAGCAGTCCACAGGGGAACTATGGCTACACCTTC. This sequence encodes CASSPQGNYGYTF.

The V and J genes are TRBV5-1 and TRBJ2-5, with 9 bases fitting TRBD2. CDR3 length: 15 amino acids. The V and J ends lost 3 bases and 0 bases, in that order; junction bases with no gene match: 3. Germline values: CDR1 SGHRS, CDR2 YFSETQ. The CDR3 loop reads CASSSGLAYQETQYF. For the CDR3, the DNA is TGCGCCAGCAGCTCCGGACTAGCGTACCAAGAGACCCAGTACTTC.

The J gene is TRBJ2-5, the V gene TRBV14; TRBD2 matches at 13 bases. Trimming removed 4 bases from V and 1 base from J; junction bases left unmatched: 6. Per the germline V gene, CDR1 is SGHDN and CDR2 is FVKESK. CDR3 length: 17 amino acids. The CDR3: CASSRRLAGGSQETQYF. The CDR3 DNA sequence: TGTGCCAGCAGCCGGAGACTAGCGGGGGGATCCCAAGAGACCCAGTACTTC.

V gene TRBV7-2 combines with J gene TRBJ1-3; TRBD1 matches at 7 bases. CDR3 length: 13 amino acids. V dropped 5 bases and J dropped 3; count of bases not matched to a gene: 1. Germline CDR1 is SGHTA and CDR2 is FQGNSA. DNA of the CDR3: TGTGCCAGCAGCGACAGGGTTGGAAACACCATATATTTT. Amino acid sequence: CASSDRVGNTIYF.

The chain is built from TRBV19 and TRBJ1-2; no firm D call. Germline V gene lookup returns CDR1 LNHDA and CDR2 SQIVND (reference sequence). This CDR3 comprises 14 residues. Trimming took off 8 bases at V and 7 bases at J, with 20 bases between the two ends. In nucleotides, the CDR3 is TGTGCCAGTTCGTCGGGGAAAATCCAAGGTGGCTACACCTTC. This codes for CASSSGKIQGGYTF.

The chain recombines TRBV5-5 with TRBJ1-1, with D maybe TRBD1 (6 bases). CDR1 SGHKS and CDR2 YYEKEE come from the germline V gene (reference sequence). V was pared by 2 bases and J by 7 bases, with 12 bases between. The CDR3 is made up of 13 amino acids. CDR3 loop: CASSFRGSGEAFF. In nucleotides, the CDR3 is TGTGCCAGCAGCTTTAGGGGGTCAGGTGAAGCTTTCTTT.

The chain combines TRBV19 with TRBJ1-2; a possible D gene is TRBD1 (5 bases). Between the trimmed V and J ends, which lost 4 bases and 4 bases, there was a span of 19 bases. The CDR3 loop spans 16 amino acids. Per the germline V gene, CDR1 is LNHDA and CDR2 is SQIVND (reference sequence). Here the CDR3 DNA reads TGTGCCAGTAGTACTCCCCCACCGACAGCCTCCTATGGCTACACCTTC. As protein: CASSTPPPTASYGYTF.

The rearrangement joins TRBV30 to TRBJ1-5; no reliable D call. Germline V gene sequence: CDR1 GTSNPN, CDR2 SVGIG (reference sequence). Trimming cost V 1 base and J 3 bases, with 13 bases left between them. CDR3 length equals 15 residues. The CDR3 spells CAWSEMGQTNQPQHF. CDR3 bases: TGTGCCTGGAGTGAAATGGGCCAGACCAATCAGCCCCAGCATTTT.

V usage is TRBV30 and J usage is TRBJ2-3, with TRBD2 matching 9 bases. The V gene end was trimmed by 5 bases and the J gene end by 0 bases; junction bases not matched to a gene: 9. Germline CDR1 GTSNPN, CDR2 SVGIG (reference sequence). The CDR3 has 16 residues. CDR3 loop: CAWRPTSGPSTDTQYF. In DNA form, the CDR3 reads TGTGCCTGGCGACCCACTAGCGGGCCCAGCACAGATACGCAGTATTTT.

The chain has TRBV24-1 and TRBJ1-4, with 9 nucleotides matching TRBD1. The V segment lost 3 bases and the J segment 5 bases; nucleotides outside the gene matches: 3. Germline loops: CDR1 KGHDR, CDR2 SFDVKD. The CDR3 spans 15 residues. In nucleotides, the CDR3 is TGTGCCACCAGTGATCCGGGACAGGGAAATGAAAAACTGTTTTTT. It specifies CATSDPGQGNEKLFF.

V usage is TRBV7-6 and J usage is TRBJ2-2; TRBD2 matches 13 bases. V shed 5 bases, J shed 1 base, and the junction held 4 bases outside the gene matches. Germline V gene data show CDR1 as SGHVS and CDR2 as FNYEAQ. This CDR3 has 17 residues. CDR3 sequence (DNA): TGTGCCAGCAGCGCCCGACTAGCGGGGGGGAACACCGGGGAGCTGTTTTTT. It yields the protein CASSARLAGGNTGELFF.

The chain recombines TRBV6-5 with TRBJ2-4, with D possibly matching TRBD2 (5 bases). V lost 8 bases, J lost 2 bases, and 13 bases lay in between. CDR1 is MNHEY, CDR2 SVGAGI, per germline. This CDR3 has 14 residues. The CDR3 region is CASAPGVTKNIQYF. The CDR3 DNA reads as TGTGCCAGCGCCCCCGGGGTGACCAAAAACATTCAGTACTTC.

V usage is TRBV7-9 and J usage is TRBJ1-4, with a possible D match to TRBD1 (6 bases). Trimming pared 1 base from V and 7 bases from J, leaving 10 bases between. The CDR3 totals 14 residues. CDR1 is SEHNR and CDR2 is FQNEAQ in the germline V gene (reference sequence). The chain's CDR3 is CASSLGQGSEKLFF. CDR3 in DNA: TGTGCCAGCAGCTTAGGGCAGGGGTCTGAAAAACTGTTTTTT.

The V and J genes are TRBV28 and TRBJ1-4, with 8 positions matching TRBD1. This CDR3 is 14 amino acids long. Germline assignment: CDR1 MDHEN and CDR2 SYDVKM. V trimming: 6 bases; J trimming: 4 bases; junction bases outside the gene matches: 4. CDR3 sequence reads: CASRVQGGNEKLFF. In DNA form, the CDR3 reads TGTGCCAGCAGGGTACAGGGGGGTAATGAAAAACTGTTTTTT.

The chain uses TRBV4-1 and TRBJ2-1; 10 positions match TRBD2. V was clipped by 0 bases and J by 4 bases; unmatched bases: 6. From germline, CDR1 is MGHRA and CDR2 YSYEKL. The CDR3 covers 17 residues. CDR3 in amino acids: CASSQEGVAGGYNEQFF. The CDR3 DNA follows: TGCGCCAGCAGCCAAGAAGGGGTAGCGGGGGGATACAATGAGCAGTTCTTC.

The chain couples TRBV5-1 to TRBJ1-5, with a weak D call TRBD1 (5 bases). This CDR3 is built from 14 residues. V was cut by 3 bases and J by 6 bases, with 13 bases left in between. Germline assignment: CDR1 SGHRS and CDR2 YFSETQ. The CDR3: CASSSAGGGQPQHF. CDR3 in DNA: TGCGCCAGCAGCTCGGCGGGGGGGGGTCAGCCCCAGCATTTT.

The chain links TRBV5-4 to TRBJ2-7, with a possible D match to TRBD1 (6 bases). The CDR3 runs to 14 residues. Germline CDR1 reads SGHNT; CDR2 reads YYREEE (reference sequence). V shed 0 bases and J shed 5 bases, with 12 bases lying between them. CDR3 bases: TGTGCCAGCAGCTTGGTTCAGGGGTTCCACGAGCAGTACTTC. It is translated as CASSLVQGFHEQYF.

V and J are TRBV5-1 and TRBJ1-1; a weak D match, TRBD1 (5 bases). V was pared by 0 bases and J by 3 bases, with 6 bases between. The CDR3 contains 13 residues. CDR1 is SGHRS and CDR2 is YFSETQ in the germline V gene. DNA for the CDR3: TGCGCCAGCAGCTTGGACAGGCACACTGAAGCTTTCTTT. Its translation: CASSLDRHTEAFF.

This chain joins TRBV27 and TRBJ1-5; D gene uncertain. Germline loops: CDR1 MNHEY, CDR2 SMNVEV (reference sequence). Trimming left V 2 bases short and J 1 base short, with 6 bases between. The CDR3 is 14 amino acids. The CDR3 loop reads CASSLGQSNQPQHF. The CDR3 DNA reads as TGTGCCAGCAGTTTAGGGCAGAGCAATCAGCCCCAGCATTTT.